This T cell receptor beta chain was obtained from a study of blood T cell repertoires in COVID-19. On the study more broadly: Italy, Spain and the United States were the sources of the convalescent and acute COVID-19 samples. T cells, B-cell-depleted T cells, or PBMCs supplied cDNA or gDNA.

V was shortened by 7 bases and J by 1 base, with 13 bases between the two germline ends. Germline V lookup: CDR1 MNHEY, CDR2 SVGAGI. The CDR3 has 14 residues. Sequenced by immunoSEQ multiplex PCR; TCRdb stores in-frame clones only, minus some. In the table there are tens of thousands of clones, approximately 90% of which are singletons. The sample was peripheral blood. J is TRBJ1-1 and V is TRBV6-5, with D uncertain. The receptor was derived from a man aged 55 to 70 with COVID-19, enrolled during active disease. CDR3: CASTLSGKNTEAFF. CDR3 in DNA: TGTGCCAGCACCCTAAGCGGCAAGAACACTGAAGCTTTCTTT.